This TCR beta chain was recorded in a study of T cells in women clearing cervical HPV infection. Study information: Case blood drawn at lesion detection; control blood after infection cleared. Study-level findings and limits: Richness plus V gene abundances separated cases from controls with AUC around 0.8. TRBV6-7 abundance was lower in cases than controls (around 0.1% versus 0.15%).

On this clone: Its antigen is currently unknown. The sequenced fragment ends 3 residues before the CDR3 boundary, so the rest is inferred from the germline J gene.

Dot-blot hybridization genotyped cervical HPV amplified with MY09/MY11 PCR. This CDR3 spans 12 amino acids. Germline loops: CDR1 SGHDT, CDR2 YYEEEE. The germline V and J ends were trimmed by 3 bases and 7 bases, with 10 bases remaining between them. Sequencing used immunoSEQ multiplex PCR; TCRdb keeps in-frame clones, though not all of them. The sample holds over 30,000 clones. This sequence originates from a woman aged 18-70 years with a cervical HPV16 infection that either progressed to CIN3+ or cleared (not recorded which). Sequencing used blood buffy coat. The V and J genes are TRBV5-6 and TRBJ1-2; possibly TRBD1 for D (5 bases). The CDR3 reads CASSSRTIGYTF. The sequenced part of the CDR3 DNA is TGTGCCAGCAGCTCGAGGACAATTGGC. Drawing the rest from reference TRBV5-6 and TRBJ1-2, the complete variable domain is DAGVTQSPTHLIKTRGQQVTLRCSPKSGHDTVSWYQQALGQGPQFIFQYYEEEERQRGNFPDRFSGHQFPNYSSELNVNALLLGDSALYLCASSSRTIGYTFGSGTRLTVV.